This T cell receptor (beta chain) emerged from a study of T cell responses to AZD1222 COVID-19 vaccine. The CDR3 is 14 amino acids. V was clipped by 5 bases and J by 2 bases; unmatched bases: 3. Germline V gene lookup returns CDR1 MDHEN and CDR2 SYDVKM. Repertoires were generated with immunoSEQ multiplex PCR, while TCRdb's copy carries only in-frame clones and drops some. The repertoire consists of fewer than 200,000 clones, with 80% to 90% occurring once and the leading ten covering 4.3%. The rearrangement joins TRBV28 to TRBJ1-2; 9 positions match TRBD1. The clonotype was recovered from an adult who received the MenACWY meningococcal vaccine as a control. Sequenced material: peripheral blood, taken 28 days after the second dose of the MenACWY control vaccine. The DNA for the CDR3 is TGTGCCAGCAGTCCCGGACAGGGGAACTATGGCTACACCTTC. Translated, it gives CASSPGQGNYGYTF.